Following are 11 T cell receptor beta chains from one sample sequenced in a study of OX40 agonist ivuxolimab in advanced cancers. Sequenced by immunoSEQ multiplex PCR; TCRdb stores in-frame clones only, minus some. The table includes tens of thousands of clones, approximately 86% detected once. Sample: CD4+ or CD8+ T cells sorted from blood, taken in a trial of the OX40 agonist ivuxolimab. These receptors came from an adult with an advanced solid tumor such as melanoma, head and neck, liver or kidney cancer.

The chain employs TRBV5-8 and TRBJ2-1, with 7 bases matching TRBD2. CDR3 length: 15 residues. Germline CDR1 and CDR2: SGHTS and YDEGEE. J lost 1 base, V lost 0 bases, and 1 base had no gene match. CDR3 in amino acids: CASSLGSGSYNEQFF. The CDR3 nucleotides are TGTGCCAGCAGCTTGGGTAGCGGGTCCTACAATGAGCAGTTCTTC.

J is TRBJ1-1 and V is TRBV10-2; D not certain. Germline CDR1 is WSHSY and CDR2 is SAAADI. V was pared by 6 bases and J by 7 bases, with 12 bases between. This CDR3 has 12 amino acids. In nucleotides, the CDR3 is TGCGCCAGCAGCGCCGTGGGGATTGAAGCTTTCTTT. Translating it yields CASSAVGIEAFF.

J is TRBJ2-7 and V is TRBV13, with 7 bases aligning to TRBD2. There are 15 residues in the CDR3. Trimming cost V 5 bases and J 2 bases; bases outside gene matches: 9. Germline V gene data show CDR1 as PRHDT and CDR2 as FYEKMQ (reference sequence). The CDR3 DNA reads TGTGCCAGCAGCCGAGGGGCTAGCGGCACCTACGAGCAGTACTTC. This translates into CASSRGASGTYEQYF.

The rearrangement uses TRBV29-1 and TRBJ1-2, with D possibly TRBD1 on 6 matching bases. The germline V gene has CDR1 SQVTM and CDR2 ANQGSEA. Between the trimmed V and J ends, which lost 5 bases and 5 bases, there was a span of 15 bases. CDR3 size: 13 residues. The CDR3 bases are TGCAGCGTTCTCACAGGGAGCGGGTATGGCTACACCTTC. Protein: CSVLTGSGYGYTF.

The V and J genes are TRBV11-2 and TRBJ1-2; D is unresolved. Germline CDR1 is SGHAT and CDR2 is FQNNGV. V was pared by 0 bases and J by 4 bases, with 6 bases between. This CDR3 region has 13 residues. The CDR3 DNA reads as TGTGCCAGCAGCTTAGAAGGCCCCTATGGCTACACCTTC. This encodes CASSLEGPYGYTF.

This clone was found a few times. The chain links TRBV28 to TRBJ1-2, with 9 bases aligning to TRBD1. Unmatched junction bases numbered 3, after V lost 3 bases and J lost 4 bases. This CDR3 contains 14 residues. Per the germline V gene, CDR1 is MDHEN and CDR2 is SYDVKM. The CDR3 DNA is TGTGCCAGCAGTTTCTCGACAGGGGGCTATGGCTACACCTTC. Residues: CASSFSTGGYGYTF.

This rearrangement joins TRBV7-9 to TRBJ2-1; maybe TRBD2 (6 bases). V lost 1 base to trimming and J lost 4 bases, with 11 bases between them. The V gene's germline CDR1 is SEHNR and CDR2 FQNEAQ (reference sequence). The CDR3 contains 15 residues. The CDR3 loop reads CASSLDSGRYNEQFF. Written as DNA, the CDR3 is TGTGCCAGCAGCTTAGACAGCGGGCGGTACAATGAGCAGTTCTTC.

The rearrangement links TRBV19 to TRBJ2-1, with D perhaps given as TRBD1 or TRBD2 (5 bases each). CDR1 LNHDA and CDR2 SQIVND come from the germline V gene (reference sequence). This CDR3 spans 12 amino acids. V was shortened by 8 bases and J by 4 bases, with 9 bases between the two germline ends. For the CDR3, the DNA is TGTGCCAGTGGGGACGGATACAATGAGCAGTTCTTC. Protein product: CASGDGYNEQFF.

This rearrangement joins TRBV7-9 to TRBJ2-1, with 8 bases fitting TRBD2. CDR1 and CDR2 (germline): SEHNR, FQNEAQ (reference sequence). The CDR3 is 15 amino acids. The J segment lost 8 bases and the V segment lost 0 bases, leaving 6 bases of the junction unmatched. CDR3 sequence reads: CASSLALVGGDEQFF. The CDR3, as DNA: TGTGCCAGCAGCTTAGCCCTCGTCGGGGGGGATGAGCAGTTCTTC.

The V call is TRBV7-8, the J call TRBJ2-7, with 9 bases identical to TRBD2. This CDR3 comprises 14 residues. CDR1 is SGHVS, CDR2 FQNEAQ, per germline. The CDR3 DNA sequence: TGTGCTACCCAGGGCGGGAGGGGCGGCTACGAGCAGTACTTC. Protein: CATQGGRGGYEQYF.

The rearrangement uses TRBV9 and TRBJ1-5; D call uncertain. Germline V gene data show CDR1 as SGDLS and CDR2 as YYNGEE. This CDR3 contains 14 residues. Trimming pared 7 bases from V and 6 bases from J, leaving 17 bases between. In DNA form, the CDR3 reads TGTGCCAGCTCCCCCGGGGAGTGGGTTCAGCCCCAGCATTTT. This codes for CASSPGEWVQPQHF.